This T cell receptor (beta chain) is drawn from a study of CD49a tissue-resident CD8 T cells in human skin (dated by TCRdb to about 2017). In the study overall: The study examined tissue-resident memory CD8+ T cell subsets in human skin defined by CD49a, CD69 and CD103 expression.

About this clone itself: The antigen this receptor binds is unknown. No base quality values were provided; no much bigger clone lies one nucleotide off.

Library construction relied on the immunoSEQ multiplex PCR assay. Per the original workflow: How frequently each TCR V beta family was used was compared between the sorted CD8+ T cell populations from blood, dermis and epidermis. TCRdb's version of the immuneACCESS table is confined to in-frame rearrangements and falls short of the full clone set. An unresolved V gene accounts for under half of the shortfall where checked; the remainder is of unknown origin. The V and J calls and clone size come from that table; D and trimming were worked out from the DNA. Within this sample are just under 850 clones, with almost 75% of them counted one time only. Together, the top ten hold 10% to 15% of the sample. In sorted CD8+ T cells obtained from the blood, dermis and epidermis of about five healthy donors, TCR beta CDR3 regions were analysed. Both blood and skin samples were provided by each TCR-sequenced donor, and all TCR-sequenced donors were healthy individuals. Sorting was used to isolate CD8+ T cell populations ahead of TCR beta sequencing.

The germline V gene sets CDR1 to SGDLS and CDR2 to YYNGEE. Relative to germline, V is missing 2 bases and J is missing 2 bases, with 2 bases of the junction outside any gene match. The CDR3 starts with the cysteine, ends with the phenylalanine, and has 15 residues. Only CDR3 DNA remains: 45 bases, in frame from the first base. This sequence originates from a human donor in good health. Rearrangement joined TRBV9 to TRBJ2-3, and 10 junction bases match TRBD2. The sample was CLA- CD8+ effector memory T cells sorted from blood. CDR3 loop: CASSVGLAATDTQYF. The nucleotide sequence is TGTGCCAGCAGCGTCGGACTAGCGGCCACAGATACGCAGTATTTT. Supplemented by the reference TRBV9 and TRBJ2-3 proteins around the CDR3, the complete variable domain is DSGVTQTPKHLITATGQRVTLRCSPRSGDLSVYWYQQSLDQGLQFLIQYYNGEERAKGNILERFSAQQFPDLHSELNLSSLELGDSALYFCASSVGLAATDTQYFGPGTRLTVL.